These 28 T cell receptor beta chains originate from one sample sequenced in a study of T cell responses to AZD1222 COVID-19 vaccine. TCRdb keeps only in-frame clones here, not all; method: immunoSEQ multiplex PCR. The data hold about 140,000 clones, with about 89% observed a single time. The sample was peripheral blood, taken on day 0 of AZD1222 vaccination. Receptors were obtained from an adult in good health.

Only one count was recorded for this clone. The rearrangement uses TRBV15 and TRBJ1-6; no reliable D call. Germline CDR1 LNHNV, CDR2 YYDKDF (reference sequence). V was cut by 0 bases and J by 6 bases, with 15 bases left in between. The CDR3 consists of 17 residues. This CDR3 reads CATSRDRYEGSNSPLHF. The CDR3 region has the DNA TGTGCCACCAGCAGAGATAGGTACGAGGGTAGTAATTCACCCCTCCACTTT.

The V and J genes are TRBV4-1 and TRBJ1-4, with 7 bases aligning to TRBD1. Germline V CDR1 and CDR2: MGHRA, YSYEKL. The CDR3 spans 16 residues. The trim removed 0 bases at V and 4 bases at J, leaving 5 bases unmatched. CDR3 bases: TGCGCCAGCAGCCAAGAACAGGGGAGGGGTAATGAAAAACTGTTTTTT. It specifies CASSQEQGRGNEKLFF.

This chain links TRBV27 with TRBJ2-7, with D perhaps being TRBD1 or TRBD2 (5 bases each). Trimming stripped 5 bases from V and 3 bases from J, with 14 bases between. The length of the CDR3 is 14 residues. Per the germline V gene, CDR1 is MNHEY and CDR2 is SMNVEV (reference sequence). The CDR3 is CASSPTGTFYEQYF. CDR3 sequence (DNA): TGTGCCAGCAGTCCAACCGGGACCTTCTACGAGCAGTACTTC.

The V and J genes are TRBV5-1 and TRBJ2-7; D call uncertain. The germline V gene has CDR1 SGHRS and CDR2 YFSETQ. V lost 0 bases to trimming and J lost 7 bases, with 23 bases between them. This CDR3 contains 17 residues. CDR3 bases: TGCGCCAGCAGCTTGGACTACCTCCAATCTGGGCGTCGAGAGCAGTACTTC. Its translation is CASSLDYLQSGRREQYF.

To note about this clone: Other DNA sequences within the sample encode an identical CDR3. CDR3 DNA sequence: TGCAGTGCTACGGGGAACTATGGCTACACCTTC. This gives the protein CSATGNYGYTF. The rearrangement uses TRBV20-1 and TRBJ1-2; no definite D call. This CDR3 comprises 11 residues. The V gene's germline CDR1 is DFQATT and CDR2 SNEGSKA (reference sequence). V was trimmed by 4 bases and J by 2 bases, leaving 5 bases between them.

The chain combines TRBV5-4 with TRBJ2-1; D perhaps matches TRBD2 (6 bases). Trimming shortened V by 10 bases and J by 3 bases, and 14 bases separated the two germline ends. Germline CDR1 SGHNT, CDR2 YYREEE (reference sequence). The CDR3 loop spans 13 amino acids. The CDR3 loop is CAWGTPFYNEQFF. The CDR3 DNA reads TGTGCCTGGGGGACTCCCTTCTACAATGAGCAGTTCTTC.

The J gene is TRBJ1-5, the V gene TRBV19; D is possibly TRBD1 (5 bases). The germline V gene has CDR1 LNHDA and CDR2 SQIVND (reference sequence). Trimming removed 3 bases at V and 5 bases at J, with 17 bases between. There are 16 residues in the CDR3. The CDR3 protein is CASSIRGRRVDQPQHF. The CDR3, as DNA: TGTGCCAGTAGTATTCGGGGCCGCCGCGTCGATCAGCCCCAGCATTTT.

The rearrangement uses TRBV16 and TRBJ2-7; D is possibly TRBD1 (6 bases). Trimming removed 1 base from V and 6 bases from J, with 19 bases in between. Germline V gene data show CDR1 as KGHSY and CDR2 as FQNENV. The CDR3 covers 16 residues. The CDR3 nucleotides read TGTGCCAGCAGCCAATTTGACAGGACAACCAGGGCCGAGCAGTACTTC. Translated: CASSQFDRTTRAEQYF.

The rearrangement uses TRBV2 and TRBJ2-1; TRBD2 matches at 9 bases. Per germline, CDR1 SNHLY and CDR2 FYNNEI. Trimming cost V 7 bases and J 15 bases; bases outside gene matches: 19. The CDR3 is made up of 15 amino acids. This CDR3 is CASTPGGLARRGRFF. CDR3 coding DNA: TGTGCCAGCACTCCGGGCGGACTAGCGCGAAGGGGTCGGTTCTTC.

The V gene is TRBV5-1, the J gene TRBJ2-7; 7 bases match TRBD1. The CDR3 consists of 15 residues. Germline assignment: CDR1 SGHRS and CDR2 YFSETQ. V shed 3 bases and J 2 bases; nucleotides not matched to a gene: 8. The CDR3 sequence is CASSYRQGPPYEQYF. The CDR3 DNA reads TGCGCCAGCAGCTACCGACAGGGCCCTCCCTACGAGCAGTACTTC.

The chain links TRBV9 to TRBJ1-4; D is unclear. Looked up from germline, CDR1 is SGDLS and CDR2 is YYNGEE. V was clipped by 0 bases and J by 8 bases, with 14 bases between them. The CDR3 runs to 15 residues. The CDR3 coding sequence is TGTGCCAGCAGCGTAGATTTCCCCGTGGAGGAAAAACTGTTTTTT. Encoded protein: CASSVDFPVEEKLFF. The entire variable domain, with the rest obtained from reference TRBV9 and TRBJ1-4, is as follows: DSGVTQTPKHLITATGQRVTLRCSPRSGDLSVYWYQQSLDQGLQFLIQYYNGEERAKGNILERFSAQQFPDLHSELNLSSLELGDSALYFCASSVDFPVEEKLFFGSGTQLSVL.

The rearrangement joins TRBV4-1 to TRBJ1-6, with 11 nucleotides matching TRBD1. Germline V gives CDR1 MGHRA, CDR2 YSYEKL. After removal of 1 base from V and 6 bases from J, the junction contained 5 bases not matched to a gene. This CDR3 is 17 amino acids long. CDR3 region: CASSQVPGQGGNSPLHF. For the CDR3, the DNA is TGCGCCAGCAGCCAAGTCCCGGGACAGGGGGGTAATTCACCCCTCCACTTT.

This clone was recorded once. The chain carries TRBV21-1 and TRBJ1-3. TRBV21-1 is deemed a pseudogene. This CDR3 contains 18 residues. CDR3 DNA: TGTGCCAGCAGCAAAGCATGTGGGGAGGGGGCAAATGGAAACACCATATATTTT. Protein: CASSKACGEGANGNTIYF.

This rearrangement joins TRBV6-4 to TRBJ2-2, with 8 bases that match TRBD1. In germline, CDR1 is MRHNA, CDR2 SNTAGT. Germline trimming cut 2 bases from V and 0 bases from J; bases unmatched to any gene: 2. This CDR3 comprises 16 residues. CDR3 nucleotides: TGTGCCAGCAGTGACACGACAGGGGCGAACACCGGGGAGCTGTTTTTT. The encoded protein is CASSDTTGANTGELFF.

V is TRBV5-5 and J is TRBJ2-1; D unresolved. In germline, CDR1 is SGHKS, CDR2 YYEKEE (reference sequence). The CDR3 contains 16 residues. V dropped 4 bases and J dropped 0 bases, with 14 bases sitting between them. CDR3 region: CASSPTGSSSYNEQFF. Written as DNA, the CDR3 is TGTGCCAGCAGCCCCACTGGCTCCAGCTCCTACAATGAGCAGTTCTTC.

The chain joins TRBV13 to TRBJ1-2; 9 nucleotides match TRBD1. CDR3 length: 13 residues. Germline trimming cut 5 bases from V and 6 bases from J; bases unmatched to any gene: 4. Germline CDR1 and CDR2: PRHDT and FYEKMQ (reference sequence). CDR3: CASSRDRAHGYTF. The CDR3 bases are TGTGCCAGCAGCCGGGACAGGGCACATGGCTACACCTTC.

This chain links TRBV6-5 with TRBJ2-7, with 7 bases aligning to TRBD1. From germline, CDR1 is MNHEY and CDR2 SVGAGI. V gave up 5 bases and J gave up 4 bases; unmatched junction bases: 5. The CDR3 is 13 amino acids. The CDR3 sequence is CASSPQGKYEQYF. The CDR3 DNA is TGTGCCAGCAGTCCACAGGGGAAGTACGAGCAGTACTTC.

V is TRBV11-2 and J is TRBJ2-5; D is undetermined. Trimming stripped 3 bases from V and 2 bases from J, with 16 bases between. Germline loops: CDR1 SGHAT, CDR2 FQNNGV. CDR3 size: 16 residues. The CDR3 region is CASSFGRYGDQETQYF. CDR3 DNA sequence: TGTGCCAGCAGCTTTGGCAGGTATGGGGATCAAGAGACCCAGTACTTC.

The V and J genes are TRBV1 and TRBJ2-2; TRBD1 is the table's D call and was not checked against the DNA. TRBV1 is designated a pseudogene. The CDR3 totals 16 residues. CDR3: CTSSRTTGGGGGELFF. For the CDR3, the DNA is TGCACCAGCAGCCGAACAACAGGGGGCGGAGGCGGGGAGCTGTTTTTT.

This chain links TRBV2 with TRBJ1-5; the D is unclear. Per the germline V gene, CDR1 is SNHLY and CDR2 is FYNNEI. This CDR3 region has 12 residues. V shed 7 bases and J shed 5 bases, with 9 bases lying between them. CDR3 region: CASTDPDQPQHF. DNA for the CDR3: TGTGCCAGCACCGACCCAGATCAGCCCCAGCATTTT.

The J gene is TRBJ1-5, the V gene TRBV6-5, with no clear D. V shed 0 bases and J shed 0 bases, with 6 bases lying between them. CDR3 length: 15 residues. The germline CDR1 and CDR2 sequences are MNHEY and SVGAGI. In DNA form, the CDR3 reads TGTGCCAGCAGTTACTCGGTTCATAGCAATCAGCCCCAGCATTTT. Protein: CASSYSVHSNQPQHF.

The J gene is TRBJ2-3, the V gene TRBV10-3; D perhaps matches TRBD2 (6 bases). Germline assignment: CDR1 ENHRY and CDR2 SYGVKD. Trimming removed 9 bases from V and 2 bases from J, with 15 bases in between. The CDR3 length is 14 residues. The CDR3 bases are TGTGCCATAAGATGGAGGGTAACCACAGATACGCAGTATTTT. It yields the protein CAIRWRVTTDTQYF.

As to this clone: Other DNA sequences from this sample encode an identical CDR3 as well. V and J are TRBV11-2 and TRBJ2-7, with TRBD1 matching 7 bases. The germline gives CDR1 SGHAT, CDR2 FQNNGV. J was trimmed by 1 base and V by 5 bases; bases with no gene match: 8. The CDR3 totals 15 residues. The CDR3 here is CASSTRTGGSYEQYF. The CDR3 coding sequence is TGTGCCAGCAGCACCCGGACAGGAGGATCCTACGAGCAGTACTTC. The full variable domain, with the rest looked up from reference TRBV11-2 and TRBJ2-7, is EAGVAQSPRYKIIEKRQSVAFWCNPISGHATLYWYQQILGQGPKLLIQFQNNGVVDDSQLPKDRFSAERLKGVDSTLKIQPAKLEDSAVYLCASSTRTGGSYEQYFGPGTRLTVT.

V gene TRBV27 combines with J gene TRBJ2-7; D is perhaps TRBD2 (6 bases). V was clipped by 3 bases and J by 3 bases, with 12 bases between them. The CDR3 extends over 14 amino acids. Per the germline V gene, CDR1 is MNHEY and CDR2 is SMNVEV (reference sequence). CDR3 residues: CASSLGGSFYEQYF. The DNA for the CDR3 is TGTGCCAGCAGTTTGGGGGGATCTTTCTACGAGCAGTACTTC.

This chain uses TRBV4-1 with TRBJ1-4; D is unresolved. Germline V CDR1 and CDR2: MGHRA, YSYEKL. Between the trimmed V and J ends, which lost 4 bases and 8 bases, there was a span of 17 bases. There are 15 residues in the CDR3. CDR3 bases: TGCGCCAGCAGCCGAGGCCCAACCAGCGGGGAAAAACTGTTTTTT. It is translated as CASSRGPTSGEKLFF.

This clone was observed once. The chain carries TRBV28 and TRBJ1-1; maybe TRBD1 (5 bases). CDR3 length equals 14 residues. CDR1 is MDHEN and CDR2 is SYDVKM in the germline V gene. V was clipped by 4 bases and J by 7 bases, with 16 bases between them. The CDR3 here is CASSSGPPQVEAFF. CDR3 DNA sequence: TGTGCCAGCAGTTCCGGACCTCCACAGGTTGAAGCTTTCTTT.

The gene calls are TRBV6-5 and TRBJ1-4; the D gene is possibly TRBD1 (6 bases). Trimming removed 7 bases at V and 8 bases at J, with 20 bases between. This CDR3 spans 15 amino acids. Looked up from germline, CDR1 is MNHEY and CDR2 is SVGAGI. The CDR3 DNA sequence: TGTGCCAGCACCAAAACGGGACAAATACCCGAAAAACTGTTTTTT. This gives the protein CASTKTGQIPEKLFF.

This rearrangement joins TRBV19 to TRBJ1-5; tentative D call: TRBD1 (6 bases). Germline V gene data show CDR1 as LNHDA and CDR2 as SQIVND (reference sequence). Trimming took off 8 bases at V and 5 bases at J, with 19 bases between the two ends. This CDR3 region has 15 residues. The CDR3 sequence: CASEPQGTGYQPQHF. Written as DNA, the CDR3 is TGTGCCAGTGAACCGCAGGGGACTGGGTATCAGCCCCAGCATTTT.